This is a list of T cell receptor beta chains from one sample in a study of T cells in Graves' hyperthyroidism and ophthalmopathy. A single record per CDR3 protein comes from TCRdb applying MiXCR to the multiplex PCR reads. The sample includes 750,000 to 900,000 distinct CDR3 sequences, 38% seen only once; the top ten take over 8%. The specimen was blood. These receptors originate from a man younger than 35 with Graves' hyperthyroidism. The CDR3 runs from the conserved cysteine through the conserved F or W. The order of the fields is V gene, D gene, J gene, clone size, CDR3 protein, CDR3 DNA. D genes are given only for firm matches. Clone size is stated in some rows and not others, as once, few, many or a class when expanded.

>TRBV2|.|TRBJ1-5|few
CASLVQGSNQPQHF
TGTGCCAGCCTCGTCCAGGGGAGCAATCAGCCCCAGCATTTT
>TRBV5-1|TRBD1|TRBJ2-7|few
CASSLVVGTGASEQYF
TGCGCCAGCAGCTTGGTTGTCGGGACAGGGGCGAGCGAGCAGTACTTC
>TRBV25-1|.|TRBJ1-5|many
CASSEYSQNQPQHF
TGTGCCAGCAGTGAATATAGTCAAAATCAGCCCCAGCATTTT
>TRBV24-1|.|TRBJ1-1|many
CATSDLQENTEAFF
TGTGCCACCAGTGATCTACAGGAGAACACTGAAGCTTTCTTT
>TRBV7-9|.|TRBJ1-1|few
CASSLPGGSATEAFF
TGTGCCAGCAGCCTCCCGGGGGGGTCGGCCACTGAAGCTTTCTTT
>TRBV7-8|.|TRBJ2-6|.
CASSPTRWTESSGANVLTF
TGTGCCAGCAGCCCAACAAGGTGGACAGAAAGCTCTGGGGCCAACGTCCTGACTTTC
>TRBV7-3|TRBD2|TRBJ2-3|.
CASSFGTSEGTDTQYF
TGTGCCAGCAGCTTCGGGACTAGCGAGGGCACAGATACGCAGTATTTT
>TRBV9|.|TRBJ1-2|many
CASSAGVNGHGGYTF
TGTGCCAGCAGCGCTGGAGTAAACGGACACGGAGGCTACACCTTC
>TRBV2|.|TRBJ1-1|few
CASRARGISMNTEAFF
TGTGCCAGCAGGGCGAGGGGGATATCTATGAACACTGAAGCTTTCTTT
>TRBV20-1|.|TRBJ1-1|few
CSARDLGGYTEAFF
TGCAGTGCTAGAGATCTCGGCGGATACACTGAAGCTTTCTTT
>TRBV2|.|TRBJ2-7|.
CASSRGFAYEQYF
TGTGCCAGTAGTCGGGGGTTCGCATACGAGCAGTACTTC
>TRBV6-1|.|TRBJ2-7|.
CASSEDPGYEQYF
TGTGCCAGCAGTGAAGACCCCGGGTACGAGCAGTACTTC
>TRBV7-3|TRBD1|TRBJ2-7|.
CASIPGTGKSHEQYF
TGTGCCAGCATCCCGGGGACAGGGAAGTCTCACGAGCAGTACTTC
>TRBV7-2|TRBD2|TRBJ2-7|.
CAGSLRLAVQYF
TGTGCCGGCAGCTTAAGACTAGCTGTGCAGTACTTC
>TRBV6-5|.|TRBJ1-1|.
CASKEEGSTEAFF
TGTGCCAGCAAAGAAGAGGGGAGCACTGAAGCTTTCTTT
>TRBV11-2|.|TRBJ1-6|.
CASSPEQGEWSPLHF
TGTGCCAGCAGCCCCGAACAGGGAGAGTGGTCACCCCTCCACTTT
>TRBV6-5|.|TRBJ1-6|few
CASSYGIRGTPLHF
TGTGCCAGCAGTTACGGGATCAGGGGTACACCCCTCCACTTT
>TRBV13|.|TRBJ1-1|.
CASSRPGPRGVTEAFF
TGTGCCAGCAGCCGTCCAGGGCCTAGAGGGGTCACTGAAGCTTTCTTT
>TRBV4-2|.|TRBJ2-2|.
CASSQEASITGELFF
TGTGCCAGCAGCCAAGAGGCTAGCATAACCGGGGAGCTGTTTTTT
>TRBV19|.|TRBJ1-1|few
CASSPGPLGHTEAFF
TGTGCCAGTAGTCCGGGACCTCTGGGGCACACTGAAGCTTTCTTT
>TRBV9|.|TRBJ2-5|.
CASSPSQGVQRAGTQYF
TGTGCCAGCAGCCCTTCGCAGGGAGTACAGAGAGCAGGGACCCAGTACTTC
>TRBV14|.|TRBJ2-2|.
CASSQGVPNTGELFF
TGTGCCAGCAGCCAAGGTGTGCCGAACACCGGGGAGCTGTTTTTT
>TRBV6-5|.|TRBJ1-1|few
CASSYSMAGPGEAFF
TGTGCCAGCAGTTACTCGATGGCGGGACCTGGAGAAGCTTTCTTT
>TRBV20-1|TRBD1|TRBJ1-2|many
CSARTGAAGYTF
TGCAGTGCTAGGACAGGGGCGGCTGGCTACACCTTC
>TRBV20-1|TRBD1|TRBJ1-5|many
CSVGQLDQPQHF
TGCAGCGTGGGACAGTTGGATCAGCCCCAGCATTTT
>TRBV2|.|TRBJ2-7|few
CASSDAGLSSYEQYF
TGTGCCAGCAGTGACGCCGGGCTAAGCTCCTACGAGCAGTACTTC
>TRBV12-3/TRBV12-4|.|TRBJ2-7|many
CASSLGQGISYEQYF
TGTGCCAGCAGCCTGGGGCAGGGGATTTCCTACGAGCAGTACTTC
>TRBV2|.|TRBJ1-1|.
CASSEAWGARTEAFF
TGTGCCAGCAGTGAAGCGTGGGGGGCCCGGACTGAAGCTTTCTTT
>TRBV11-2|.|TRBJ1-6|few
CASSSVAGSSPLHF
TGTGCCAGCAGCTCAGTCGCGGGATCGTCACCCCTCCACTTT
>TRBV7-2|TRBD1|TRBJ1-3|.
CASSLWDRRGNTIYF
TGTGCCAGCAGCTTATGGGACAGGCGCGGAAACACCATATATTTT
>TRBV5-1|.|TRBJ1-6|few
CASSSDTTNSPLHF
TGCGCCAGCAGTTCGGACACAACCAATTCACCCCTCCACTTT
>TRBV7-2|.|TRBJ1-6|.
CASSLYNPGTNSPLHF
TGTGCCAGCAGCCTGTACAATCCGGGGACTAATTCACCCCTCCACTTT
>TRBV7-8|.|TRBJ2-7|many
CASSARGGGNEQYF
TGTGCCAGCAGCGCCAGGGGGGGAGGGAACGAGCAGTACTTC
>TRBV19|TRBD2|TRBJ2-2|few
CASSPAGVGTGELFF
TGTGCCAGCAGCCCAGCGGGGGTCGGGACCGGGGAGCTGTTTTTT
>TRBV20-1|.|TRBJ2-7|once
CSAFRGFSGGAYEQYF
TGCAGTGCCTTCAGGGGTTTCTCTGGTGGGGCCTACGAGCAGTACTTC
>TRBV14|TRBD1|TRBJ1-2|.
CASSSRGTDPYGYTF
TGTGCCAGCAGCTCCCGGGGGACAGACCCTTATGGCTACACCTTC
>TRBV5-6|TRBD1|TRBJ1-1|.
CASSTGPGQGNTEAFF
TGTGCCAGCAGCACCGGCCCGGGACAGGGTAACACTGAAGCTTTCTTT
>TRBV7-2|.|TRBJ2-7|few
CASSVQGAYEQYF
TGTGCCAGCAGCGTACAGGGCGCCTACGAGCAGTACTTC
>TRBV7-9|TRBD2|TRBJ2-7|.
CASTEKGLAGGSYEQYF
TGTGCCAGCACCGAGAAGGGACTAGCGGGGGGCTCCTACGAGCAGTACTTC
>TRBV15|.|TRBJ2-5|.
CATSRERGQETQYF
TGTGCCACCAGCAGAGAACGGGGACAAGAGACCCAGTACTTC
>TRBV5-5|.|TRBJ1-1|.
CASSVGDSLNTEAFF
TGTGCCAGCAGCGTTGGTGACAGCCTGAACACTGAAGCTTTCTTT
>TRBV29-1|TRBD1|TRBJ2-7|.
CSVHSGTGRHEQYF
TGCAGCGTCCACTCCGGGACAGGGAGGCACGAGCAGTACTTC
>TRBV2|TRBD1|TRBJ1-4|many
CASVGDRHATNEKLFF
TGTGCCAGCGTCGGGGACAGGCATGCAACTAATGAAAAACTGTTTTTT
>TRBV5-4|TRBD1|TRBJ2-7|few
CASSHGDRAYEQYF
TGTGCCAGCAGCCATGGGGACAGAGCCTACGAGCAGTACTTC
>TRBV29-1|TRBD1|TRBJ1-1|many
CSVEGTGGGGTEAFF
TGCAGCGTTGAAGGGACAGGGGGTGGAGGTACTGAAGCTTTCTTT
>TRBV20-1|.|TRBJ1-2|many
CSASQQGSNYGYTF
TGCAGTGCTAGTCAACAGGGTTCAAACTATGGCTACACCTTC
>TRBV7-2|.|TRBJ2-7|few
CASISGRNFDEQYF
TGTGCCAGCATCTCGGGGAGGAACTTCGACGAGCAGTACTTC
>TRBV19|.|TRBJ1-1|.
CASSLKELNTEAFF
TGTGCCAGCTCACTTAAGGAACTGAACACTGAAGCTTTCTTT